The T cell receptor beta chain described here comes from a study of cytotoxic CD8 clonotypes in ibrutinib-treated CLL. Findings and limits, study-wide: Timing of sampling differed between sustained-remission and progressing patients. On treatment, the uncommon public clonotypes contracted or remained stable. Upon ibrutinib response clonality rose, and upon progression it fell back toward baseline.

The table came from immunoSEQ multiplex PCR; TCRdb's copy has only in-frame clones and leaves some out. The profile covers approximately 210,000 clones, with approximately 68% appearing a single time and 10% to 15% taken by the ten largest. Germline V gene lookup returns CDR1 MNHEY and CDR2 SMNVEV (reference sequence). V was clipped by 6 bases and J by 11 bases, with 26 bases between them. This CDR3 is built from 16 residues. As for this clone: Its matching antigen is unknown.

The TCR was taken from a human donor with chronic lymphocytic leukemia. Here the sequenced sample was PBMCs, taken after 24 months of ibrutinib treatment. The genes are TRBV27 and TRBJ1-5, with D possibly TRBD1 on 6 matching bases. CDR3: CASSPIGGPFPLSQHF. The DNA for the CDR3 is TGTGCCAGCAGCCCGATAGGGGGGCCGTTCCCGCTGTCCCAGCATTTT.